This T cell receptor (beta chain) was captured by sequencing in a study of cytomegalovirus exposure and HLA in healthy donors. To note about this clone: What it binds is unknown.

60 Vbeta and 13 Jbeta primers were used in PCR. TCRdb's copy holds only in-frame clones and misses some; the assay was immunoSEQ multiplex PCR. The table has around 200,000 clones, 70% to 90% seen once. CDR3 length: 14 amino acids. Germline CDR1 SEHNR, CDR2 FQNEAQ (reference sequence). Trimming left V 2 bases short and J 4 bases short, with 12 bases between. General study findings and limits: The study designated 150 or so TCR beta chains cytomegalovirus-associated. Later on, a genetic analysis was performed. It linked a missense variant in DCLRE1C with V- and J-gene trimming of TCR beta.

V usage is TRBV7-9 and J usage is TRBJ2-7; D remains ambiguous. The source of this sequence is a woman aged 25 to 45 in good health and CMV-seronegative. The sequencing sample was made of PBMCs. The CDR3 region is CASSLNGPGYEQYF. Written as DNA, the CDR3 is TGTGCCAGCAGCTTAAATGGCCCAGGATACGAGCAGTACTTC.